The 7 T cell receptor beta chains below come from one sample, sequenced in a study of cytomegalovirus exposure and HLA in healthy donors. In the PCR, 60 Vbeta and 13 Jbeta primers were used. Clones were sequenced by immunoSEQ multiplex PCR, and TCRdb holds only the in-frame ones, with some missing. The top ten clones hold about 3.3% of a sample with 60,000 or so clones, roughly 80% of them seen once. Sequencing input: PBMCs. Receptor source: a woman in her thirties or forties in good health and CMV-seropositive.

In this sample, this clone turned up a few times. The chain joins TRBV27 to TRBJ2-2, with 11 nucleotides matching TRBD2. There are 14 residues in the CDR3. The J segment lost 7 bases and the V segment lost 8 bases, leaving 6 bases of the junction unmatched. Germline lookup yields CDR1 MNHEY and CDR2 SMNVEV (reference sequence). CDR3 nucleotides: TGTGCCAGCCGGGGACTAGCGGTGGGCGGGGAGCTGTTTTTT. Translating gives CASRGLAVGGELFF.

The chain couples TRBV19 to TRBJ1-5; 7 positions match TRBD1. The CDR3 covers 15 residues. The V gene end was trimmed by 6 bases and the J gene end by 0 bases; junction bases not matched to a gene: 5. The germline gives CDR1 LNHDA, CDR2 SQIVND (reference sequence). The CDR3 DNA sequence: TGTGCCAGTAGGACCACAGGGGCTAGCAATCAGCCCCAGCATTTT. Translating it yields CASRTTGASNQPQHF.

This chain joins TRBV19 and TRBJ2-3; 11 bases are a match to TRBD2. The CDR3 consists of 15 residues. After removal of 5 bases from V and 4 bases from J, the junction contained 5 bases not matched to a gene. Germline values: CDR1 LNHDA, CDR2 SQIVND (reference sequence). Here the CDR3 reads CASSPTSGVPDTQYF. The DNA for the CDR3 is TGTGCCAGTAGTCCGACTAGCGGGGTCCCAGATACGCAGTATTTT. The whole variable domain, filled in from reference TRBV19 and TRBJ2-3, reads DGGITQSPKYLFRKEGQNVTLSCEQNLNHDAMYWYRQDPGQGLRLIYYSQIVNDFQKGDIAEGYSVSREKKESFPLTVTSAQKNPTAFYLCASSPTSGVPDTQYFGPGTRLTVL.

The chain carries TRBV27 and TRBJ2-1, with a possible D match to TRBD1 (5 bases). Germline V gene sequence: CDR1 MNHEY, CDR2 SMNVEV (reference sequence). The CDR3 runs 17 residues. Trimming shortened V by 5 bases and J by 7 bases, and 24 bases separated the two germline ends. In DNA, the CDR3 is TGTGCCAGCAGTCTAGATCATCCAGGGTTAATGAGGAATGAGCAGTTCTTC. As protein: CASSLDHPGLMRNEQFF.

The rearrangement uses TRBV7-2 and TRBJ2-3; maybe TRBD1 (5 bases). This CDR3 spans 16 amino acids. Germline CDR1 reads SGHTA; CDR2 reads FQGNSA. Trimming removed 1 base from V and 4 bases from J, with 15 bases in between. The CDR3 loop reads CASSLVGAFLPDTQYF. As DNA, the CDR3 is TGTGCCAGCAGCTTAGTAGGGGCTTTTTTGCCAGATACGCAGTATTTT.

V is TRBV5-1 and J is TRBJ2-7, with 7 bases lining up with TRBD2. Germline CDR1 SGHRS, CDR2 YFSETQ. The CDR3 is 15 amino acids. V lost 5 bases, J lost 3 bases, and 11 bases stayed unmatched. The CDR3 is CASRKSGEALYEQYF. In nucleotides, the CDR3 is TGCGCCAGCAGGAAAAGCGGGGAAGCCCTCTACGAGCAGTACTTC.

This chain connects TRBV5-1 to TRBJ1-2; D not resolved. Trimming pared 4 bases from V and 0 bases from J, leaving 13 bases between. The CDR3 sequence is 15 residues long. Germline values: CDR1 SGHRS, CDR2 YFSETQ. The DNA of the CDR3 is TGCGCCAGCAGCCCTAGGAATGGCCCTAACTATGGCTACACCTTC. Its protein product is CASSPRNGPNYGYTF.